The rows below give T cell receptor beta chains drawn from one sample of a study of IL-17A CD8 T cells in psoriatic arthritis synovium. TCRdb's table, derived via immunoSEQ multiplex PCR, lists solely in-frame clones and lacks some. The sample contains around 2,000 clones, roughly two thirds of which appear only once. Material for sequencing was memory CD8+ T cells from synovial fluid. The source of these receptors is a human donor with psoriatic arthritis. Both conserved end residues are part of each CDR3. A D gene is named only where the DNA matches it firmly. Clone size is not always given. Where it is, it says once, few, many or a class for expanded clones.

V: TRBV19; size: few; J: TRBJ1-5; D: TRBD1; CDR3: CASDRGGNQPQHF; DNA: TGTGCCAGTGACAGGGGCGGCAATCAGCCCCAGCATTTT
V: TRBV15; size: .; J: TRBJ1-2; D: .; CDR3: CATSGSSYGYTF; DNA: TGTGCCACCAGCGGCAGCTCCTATGGCTACACCTTC
V: TRBV10-3; size: few; J: TRBJ2-1; D: TRBD2; CDR3: CATRTSGEGYNEQFF; DNA: TGTGCCACTCGGACTAGCGGTGAAGGCTACAATGAGCAGTTCTTC
V: TRBV27; size: .; J: TRBJ2-7; D: .; CDR3: CASSFGQVYEQYF; DNA: TGTGCCAGCAGTTTCGGGCAGGTCTACGAGCAGTACTTC
V: TRBV7-8; size: .; J: TRBJ2-7; D: TRBD1; CDR3: CASSVGQAYEQYF; DNA: TGTGCCAGCAGCGTGGGACAGGCTTACGAGCAGTACTTC
V: TRBV6-4; size: .; J: TRBJ2-3; D: TRBD2; CDR3: CASSDEAGGPTDTQYF; DNA: TGTGCCAGCAGTGACGAAGCGGGAGGGCCCACAGATACGCAGTATTTT
V: TRBV7-3; size: .; J: TRBJ1-2; D: TRBD1; CDR3: CASSENGDSLSGYTF; DNA: TGTGCCAGCAGCGAAAACGGGGACAGTTTGAGTGGCTACACCTTC
V: TRBV15; size: once; J: TRBJ2-2; D: TRBD2; CDR3: CATSRTLAGGANTGELFF; DNA: TGTGCCACCAGCAGAACACTAGCGGGGGGCGCGAACACCGGGGAGCTGTTTTTT
V: TRBV29-1; size: .; J: TRBJ2-6; D: TRBD2; CDR3: CSVWGASGKSSGANVLTF; DNA: TGCAGCGTTTGGGGGGCTAGCGGGAAGAGCTCTGGGGCCAACGTCCTGACTTTC
V: TRBV7-9; size: .; J: TRBJ1-1; D: .; CDR3: CASSPPPLGTEAFF; DNA: TGTGCCAGCAGCCCTCCCCCATTGGGCACTGAAGCTTTCTTT
V: TRBV29-1; size: .; J: TRBJ1-2; D: .; CDR3: CSALMGGELANYGYTF; DNA: TGCAGCGCCCTTATGGGGGGGGAGCTAGCTAACTATGGCTACACCTTC
V: TRBV6-5; size: .; J: TRBJ2-3; D: .; CDR3: CASSYDGSSTDTQYF; DNA: TGTGCCAGCAGTTACGACGGTTCTAGCACAGATACGCAGTATTTT
V: TRBV2; size: .; J: TRBJ2-7; D: .; CDR3: CANTRVSEYYEQYF; DNA: TGTGCCAACACCCGAGTCAGCGAATACTACGAGCAGTACTTC
V: TRBV2; size: .; J: TRBJ2-7; D: TRBD2; CDR3: CASGSGDSYEQYF; DNA: TGTGCCAGCGGTAGCGGGGACTCCTACGAGCAGTACTTC
V: TRBV19; size: .; J: TRBJ2-3; D: .; CDR3: CASRPAGGGKTDTQYF; DNA: TGTGCCAGTAGACCGGCTGGAGGTGGGAAAACAGATACGCAGTATTTT
V: TRBV7-9; size: .; J: TRBJ2-7; D: .; CDR3: CASSRTDSYEQYF; DNA: TGTGCCAGCTCCAGAACTGACAGCTACGAGCAGTACTTC
V: TRBV7-3; size: few; J: TRBJ2-3; D: TRBD2; CDR3: CASSRLAKNTDTQYF; DNA: TGTGCCAGCAGCCGACTAGCTAAAAACACAGATACGCAGTATTTT
V: TRBV4-3; size: .; J: TRBJ2-3; D: TRBD2; CDR3: CASSQAGTSEYTDTQYF; DNA: TGCGCCAGCAGCCAAGCCGGGACTAGCGAATACACAGATACGCAGTATTTT
V: TRBV27; size: .; J: TRBJ2-4; D: .; CDR3: CASSPKGILGKNIQYF; DNA: TGTGCCAGCAGCCCCAAGGGGATACTAGGCAAAAACATTCAGTACTTC
V: TRBV5-6; size: .; J: TRBJ2-2; D: TRBD2; CDR3: CASFMGTSGNPGELFF; DNA: TGTGCCAGCTTCATGGGGACTAGCGGGAATCCCGGGGAGCTGTTTTTT
V: TRBV27; size: .; J: TRBJ2-1; D: TRBD2; CDR3: CAAWGGVGEQFF; DNA: TGTGCCGCCTGGGGGGGGGTGGGTGAGCAGTTCTTC
V: TRBV4-1; size: .; J: TRBJ1-6; D: .; CDR3: CASKEGRLKRSPLHF; DNA: TGCGCCAGCAAAGAAGGGAGGCTAAAGCGTTCACCCCTCCACTTT
V: TRBV6-1; size: large; J: TRBJ2-5; D: TRBD2; CDR3: CASSVGLAIETQYF; DNA: TGTGCCAGCAGTGTGGGACTAGCCATAGAGACCCAGTACTTC
V: TRBV9; size: .; J: TRBJ2-1; D: .; CDR3: CASSLNLGNEQFF; DNA: TGTGCCAGCAGCCTCAACCTTGGCAATGAGCAGTTCTTC
V: TRBV7-8; size: once; J: TRBJ2-7; D: .; CDR3: CASSLGGTYEQYF; DNA: TGTGCCAGCAGCTTAGGGGGCACGTACGAGCAGTACTTC
V: TRBV7-8; size: .; J: TRBJ2-7; D: .; CDR3: CASSPRSQGGWYEQYF; DNA: TGTGCCAGCAGCCCTCGATCCCAGGGGGGTTGGTACGAGCAGTACTTC
V: TRBV29-1; size: .; J: TRBJ2-1; D: .; CDR3: CSVEGPSYNEQFF; DNA: TGCAGCGTTGAAGGGCCCTCCTACAATGAGCAGTTCTTC
V: TRBV6-5; size: once; J: TRBJ2-1; D: TRBD1; CDR3: CASSALGQGLEQFF; DNA: TGTGCCAGCAGTGCGTTGGGACAGGGGCTTGAGCAGTTCTTC
V: TRBV7-6; size: .; J: TRBJ2-1; D: .; CDR3: CASSPYSTHNEQFF; DNA: TGTGCCAGCAGCCCCTACTCCACCCACAATGAGCAGTTCTTC
V: TRBV28; size: .; J: TRBJ2-7; D: TRBD2; CDR3: CASNQRGGEQYF; DNA: TGTGCCAGCAACCAACGGGGGGGCGAGCAGTACTTC
V: TRBV10-2; size: .; J: TRBJ2-2; D: .; CDR3: CASSGQPTGELFF; DNA: TGCGCCAGCAGTGGACAGCCCACCGGGGAGCTGTTTTTT
V: TRBV27; size: .; J: TRBJ2-5; D: TRBD2; CDR3: CASSPQQRSGSRETQYF; DNA: TGTGCCAGCAGCCCCCAGCAGAGGAGCGGGAGTAGGGAGACCCAGTACTTC
V: TRBV15; size: .; J: TRBJ2-1; D: .; CDR3: CATSGYYNEQFF; DNA: TGTGCCACCAGCGGTTACTACAATGAGCAGTTCTTC
V: TRBV27; size: .; J: TRBJ2-7; D: .; CDR3: CASSKNRVIEQYF; DNA: TGTGCCAGCAGTAAAAACAGGGTTATCGAGCAGTACTTC
V: TRBV11-2; size: .; J: TRBJ2-7; D: TRBD2; CDR3: CASSSGASGDSYEQYF; DNA: TGTGCCAGCAGCTCTGGGGCTAGCGGGGATAGCTACGAGCAGTACTTC
V: TRBV6-1; size: .; J: TRBJ2-7; D: TRBD2; CDR3: CASKLDPSGSYEQYF; DNA: TGTGCCAGCAAGTTGGACCCTAGCGGGAGTTACGAGCAGTACTTC
V: TRBV21-1; size: .; J: TRBJ1-6; D: .; CDR3: CASTPQGASSYNSPLHF; DNA: TGTGCCAGCACTCCACAGGGGGCGAGCTCCTATAATTCACCCCTCCACTTT
V: TRBV19; size: .; J: TRBJ1-2; D: TRBD1; CDR3: CASNELGQGAQGYTF; DNA: TGTGCCAGTAATGAGCTGGGACAGGGGGCTCAAGGCTACACCTTC
V: TRBV5-1; size: few; J: TRBJ2-7; D: .; CDR3: CASSFFAQSGYEQYF; DNA: TGCGCCAGCAGCTTTTTTGCACAGTCGGGCTACGAGCAGTACTTC
V: TRBV6-4; size: .; J: TRBJ2-3; D: TRBD2; CDR3: CASSVLAGGTDTQYF; DNA: TGTGCCAGCAGTGTTCTAGCGGGAGGTACAGATACGCAGTATTTT
V: TRBV9; size: .; J: TRBJ1-4; D: TRBD1; CDR3: CASQGDGEKLFF; DNA: TGTGCCAGCCAGGGGGATGGAGAAAAACTGTTTTTT
V: TRBV9; size: .; J: TRBJ2-3; D: .; CDR3: CASSSWGGGASTDTQYF; DNA: TGTGCCAGCAGCTCCTGGGGAGGGGGGGCTAGCACAGATACGCAGTATTTT
V: TRBV15; size: .; J: TRBJ2-3; D: .; CDR3: CATSGLGPADTQYF; DNA: TGTGCCACCAGTGGGCTGGGCCCCGCAGATACGCAGTATTTT
V: TRBV30; size: .; J: TRBJ1-4; D: .; CDR3: CAWSDTTGPWNEKLFF; DNA: TGTGCCTGGAGTGATACTACCGGGCCGTGGAATGAAAAACTGTTTTTT
V: TRBV27; size: .; J: TRBJ2-2; D: TRBD1; CDR3: CASSYRGGGGELFF; DNA: TGTGCCAGCAGTTACAGGGGTGGAGGCGGGGAGCTGTTTTTT
V: TRBV5-4; size: .; J: TRBJ2-2; D: .; CDR3: CASSTPGHLNTGELFF; DNA: TGTGCCAGCAGCACGCCGGGACACTTGAACACCGGGGAGCTGTTTTTT